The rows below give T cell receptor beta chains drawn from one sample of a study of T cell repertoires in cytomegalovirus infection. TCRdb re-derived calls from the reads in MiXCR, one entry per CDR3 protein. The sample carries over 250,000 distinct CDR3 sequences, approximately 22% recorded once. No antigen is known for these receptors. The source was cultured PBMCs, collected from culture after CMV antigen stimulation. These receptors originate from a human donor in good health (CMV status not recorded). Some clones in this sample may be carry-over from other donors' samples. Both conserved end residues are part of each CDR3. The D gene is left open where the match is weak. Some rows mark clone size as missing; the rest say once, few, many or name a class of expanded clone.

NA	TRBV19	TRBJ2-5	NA	CASSIGGAIQETQYF	TGTGCCAGTAGTATTGGCGGGGCAATACAAGAGACCCAGTACTTC
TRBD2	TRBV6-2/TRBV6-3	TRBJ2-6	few	CASSWGLAGPSGANVLTF	TGTGCCAGCAGTTGGGGACTAGCGGGGCCCTCTGGGGCCAACGTCCTGACTTTC
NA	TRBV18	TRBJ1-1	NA	CASSPSRDVEAFF	TGTGCCAGCTCACCCAGCAGGGATGTTGAAGCTTTCTTT
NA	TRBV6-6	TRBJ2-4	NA	CASGNPGPKNIQYF	TGTGCCAGCGGCAATCCCGGGCCCAAAAACATTCAGTACTTC
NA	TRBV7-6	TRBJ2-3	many	CASSPGSGPDTQYF	TGTGCCAGCAGCCCTGGCTCTGGGCCAGATACGCAGTATTTT
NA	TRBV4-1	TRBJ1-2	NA	CASSQGLPSLYGYTF	TGCGCCAGCAGCCAGGGACTCCCTTCCCTCTATGGCTACACCTTC
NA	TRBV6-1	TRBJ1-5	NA	CASSESYSNQPQHF	TGTGCCAGCAGTGAATCCTATAGCAATCAGCCCCAGCATTTT
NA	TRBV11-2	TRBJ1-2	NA	CASSPEVGRPRDYGYTF	TGTGCCAGCAGCCCCGAGGTCGGGCGCCCCCGGGACTATGGCTACACCTTC
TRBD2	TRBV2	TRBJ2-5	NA	CASRPGLRDRTQYF	TGTGCCAGCAGGCCGGGACTACGCGATCGGACCCAGTACTTC
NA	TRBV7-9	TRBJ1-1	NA	CASSLDSEGNTEAFF	TGTGCCAGCAGCTTAGACAGCGAGGGGAACACTGAAGCTTTCTTT
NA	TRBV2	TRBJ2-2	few	CASRIRESGELFF	TGTGCCAGCAGAATCAGGGAATCCGGGGAGCTGTTTTTT
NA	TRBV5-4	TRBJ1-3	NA	CASSLGGFSGNTIYF	TGTGCCAGCAGCTTGGGAGGGTTCTCTGGAAACACCATATATTTT
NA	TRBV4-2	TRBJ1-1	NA	CASSHQRWEGEVNTEAFF	TGTGCCAGCAGCCACCAACGCTGGGAGGGGGAAGTTAACACTGAAGCTTTCTTT
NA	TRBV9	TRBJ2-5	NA	CASSPRQSPQETQYF	TGTGCCAGCAGCCCTAGACAGAGCCCCCAAGAGACCCAGTACTTC
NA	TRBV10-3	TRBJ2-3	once	CAISTGIADTQYF	TGTGCAATCTCCACTGGGATCGCAGATACGCAGTATTTT
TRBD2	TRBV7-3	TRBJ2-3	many	CASSLTAGGTDTQYF	TGTGCCAGCAGCTTAACAGCGGGAGGGACAGATACGCAGTATTTT
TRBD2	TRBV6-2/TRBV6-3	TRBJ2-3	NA	CASRASGTSGTDTQYF	TGTGCCAGCAGAGCGAGCGGGACTAGCGGCACAGATACGCAGTATTTT
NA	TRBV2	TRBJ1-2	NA	CASRGDVLGGYTF	TGTGCCAGCAGGGGGGACGTTCTGGGGGGCTACACCTTC
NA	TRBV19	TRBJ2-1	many	CASSTRVSASYNEQFF	TGTGCCAGTAGTACCCGTGTCAGCGCCTCCTACAATGAGCAGTTCTTC
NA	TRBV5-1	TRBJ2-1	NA	CASSLALRNARGSYNEQFF	TGCGCCAGCAGCTTGGCCCTTAGGAACGCTAGGGGCTCCTACAATGAGCAGTTCTTC
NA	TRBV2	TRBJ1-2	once	CASNRAYGYTF	TGTGCCAGCAATCGTGCCTATGGCTACACCTTC
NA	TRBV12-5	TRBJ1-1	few	CASGLANTEAFF	TGTGCTAGTGGTTTGGCGAACACTGAAGCTTTCTTT
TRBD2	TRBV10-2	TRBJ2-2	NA	CASSREAGELFF	TGCGCCAGCAGTCGGGAGGCCGGGGAGCTGTTTTTT
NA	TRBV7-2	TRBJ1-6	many	CAARRSPYNSPLHF	TGTGCCGCGCGCCGGAGCCCCTATAATTCACCCCTCCACTTT
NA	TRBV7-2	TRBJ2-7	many	CASSLAGYSYEQYF	TGTGCCAGCAGCTTAGCGGGCTACTCCTACGAGCAGTACTTC
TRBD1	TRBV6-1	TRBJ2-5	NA	CASSARGTGGMKTQYF	TGTGCCAGCAGCGCCCGCGGGACAGGGGGCATGAAGACCCAGTACTTC
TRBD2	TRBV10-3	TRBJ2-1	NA	CAISGTSVRSNEQFF	TGTGCCATCAGCGGGACTAGCGTGAGATCCAATGAGCAGTTCTTC
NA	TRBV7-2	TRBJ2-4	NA	CASRPSGDAKNIQYF	TGTGCCAGCAGGCCCTCTGGGGACGCCAAAAACATTCAGTACTTC
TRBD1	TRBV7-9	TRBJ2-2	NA	CASSPTLDRGNTGELFF	TGTGCCAGCAGCCCTACTCTGGACAGGGGGAACACCGGGGAGCTGTTTTTT
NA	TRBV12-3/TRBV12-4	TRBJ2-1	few	CASSIGGHNEQFF	TGTGCCAGCAGCATAGGCGGGCACAATGAGCAGTTCTTC
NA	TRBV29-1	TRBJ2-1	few	CSVVLRHRGSEQFF	TGCAGCGTTGTTTTACGACACCGGGGGAGTGAGCAGTTCTTC
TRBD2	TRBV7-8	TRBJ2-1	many	CASSFLSGSYNEQFF	TGTGCCAGCAGCTTTCTGAGCGGGAGCTACAATGAGCAGTTCTTC
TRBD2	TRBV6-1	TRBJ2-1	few	CATNPSGESNNEQFF	TGTGCCACCAATCCTAGCGGAGAATCCAACAATGAGCAGTTCTTC
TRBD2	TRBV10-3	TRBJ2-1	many	CAIPPGLAGGYRFF	TGTGCCATACCTCCGGGACTAGCGGGAGGGTATCGGTTCTTC
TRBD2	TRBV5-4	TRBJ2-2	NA	CASSSSPGLAGGRTGELFF	TGTGCCAGCAGCTCCTCCCCGGGACTAGCGGGAGGAAGGACCGGGGAGCTGTTTTTT
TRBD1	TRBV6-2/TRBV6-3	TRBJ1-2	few	CASSSGQGANYGYTF	TGTGCCAGCAGTTCGGGACAGGGAGCTAACTATGGCTACACCTTC
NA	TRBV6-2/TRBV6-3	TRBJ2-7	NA	CASKPYGSKVEQYF	TGTGCCTCAAAGCCCTATGGATCAAAGGTCGAGCAGTACTTC